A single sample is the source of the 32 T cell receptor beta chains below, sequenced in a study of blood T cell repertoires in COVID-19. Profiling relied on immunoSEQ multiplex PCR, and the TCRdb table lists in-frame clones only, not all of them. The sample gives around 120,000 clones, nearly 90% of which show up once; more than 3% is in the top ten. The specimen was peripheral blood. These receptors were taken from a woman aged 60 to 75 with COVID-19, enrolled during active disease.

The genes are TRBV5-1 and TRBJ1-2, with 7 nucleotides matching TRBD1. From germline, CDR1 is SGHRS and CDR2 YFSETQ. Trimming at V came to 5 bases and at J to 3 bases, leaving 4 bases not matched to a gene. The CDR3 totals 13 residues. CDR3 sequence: CASSRQGDYGYTF. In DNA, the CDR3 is TGCGCCAGCAGTAGGCAGGGGGACTATGGCTACACCTTC.

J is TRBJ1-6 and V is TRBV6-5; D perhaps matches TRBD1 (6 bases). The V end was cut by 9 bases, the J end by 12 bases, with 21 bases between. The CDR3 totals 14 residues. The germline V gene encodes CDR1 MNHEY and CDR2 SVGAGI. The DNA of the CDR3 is TGTGCCAGTCGAGGGACCACAGGGCCTGAACCCCTCCACTTT. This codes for CASRGTTGPEPLHF.

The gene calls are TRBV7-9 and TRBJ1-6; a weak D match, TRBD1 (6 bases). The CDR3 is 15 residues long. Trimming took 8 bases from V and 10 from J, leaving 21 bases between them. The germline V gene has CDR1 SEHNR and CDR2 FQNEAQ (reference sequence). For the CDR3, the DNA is TGTGCCAGCGTGCTACCGGGACACCGAATATCACCCCTCCACTTT. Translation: CASVLPGHRISPLHF.

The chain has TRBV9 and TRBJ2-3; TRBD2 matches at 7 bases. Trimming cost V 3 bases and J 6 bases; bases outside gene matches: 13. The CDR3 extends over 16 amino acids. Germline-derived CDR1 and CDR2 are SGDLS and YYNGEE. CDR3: CASSGLEGGRVDTQYF. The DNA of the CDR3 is TGTGCCAGCAGCGGACTAGAGGGAGGGAGGGTGGATACGCAGTATTTT.

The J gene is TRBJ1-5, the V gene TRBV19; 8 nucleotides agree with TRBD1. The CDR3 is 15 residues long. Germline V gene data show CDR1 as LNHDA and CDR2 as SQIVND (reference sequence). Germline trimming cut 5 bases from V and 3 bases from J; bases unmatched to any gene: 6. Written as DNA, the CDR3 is TGTGCCAGTAGTCAAACGACAGGGGTCAATCAGCCCCAGCATTTT. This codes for CASSQTTGVNQPQHF. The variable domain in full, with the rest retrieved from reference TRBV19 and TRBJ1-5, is DGGITQSPKYLFRKEGQNVTLSCEQNLNHDAMYWYRQDPGQGLRLIYYSQIVNDFQKGDIAEGYSVSREKKESFPLTVTSAQKNPTAFYLCASSQTTGVNQPQHFGDGTRLSIL.

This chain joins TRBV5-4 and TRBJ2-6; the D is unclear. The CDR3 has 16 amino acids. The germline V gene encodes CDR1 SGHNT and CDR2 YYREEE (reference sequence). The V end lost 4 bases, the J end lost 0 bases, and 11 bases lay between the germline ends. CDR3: CASSPPRSSGANVLTF. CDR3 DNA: TGTGCCAGCAGCCCACCCCGGAGCTCTGGGGCCAACGTCCTGACTTTC. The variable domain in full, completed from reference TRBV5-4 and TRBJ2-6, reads ETGVTQSPTHLIKTRGQQVTLRCSSQSGHNTVSWYQQALGQGPQFIFQYYREEENGRGNFPPRFSGLQFPNYSSELNVNALELDDSALYLCASSPPRSSGANVLTFGAGSRLTVL.

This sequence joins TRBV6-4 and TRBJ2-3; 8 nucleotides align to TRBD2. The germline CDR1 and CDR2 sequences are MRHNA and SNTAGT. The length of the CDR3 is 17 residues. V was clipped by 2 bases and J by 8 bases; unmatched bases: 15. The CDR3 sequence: CASSDTPVHHAGGTQYF. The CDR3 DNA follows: TGTGCCAGCAGTGACACTCCCGTTCACCATGCGGGGGGTACGCAGTATTTT.

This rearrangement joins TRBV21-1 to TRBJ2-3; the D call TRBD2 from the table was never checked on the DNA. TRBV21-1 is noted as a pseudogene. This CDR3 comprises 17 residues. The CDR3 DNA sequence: TGTGCCAGCCACAGGACTAGCGGGGGAGGATACGAAGATACGCAGTATTTT. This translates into CASHRTSGGGYEDTQYF.

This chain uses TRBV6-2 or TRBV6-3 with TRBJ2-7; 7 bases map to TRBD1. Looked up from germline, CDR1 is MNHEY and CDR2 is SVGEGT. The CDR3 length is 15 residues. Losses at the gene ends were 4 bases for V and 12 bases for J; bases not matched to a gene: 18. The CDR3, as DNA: TGTGCCAGCAGTTTAAGTCGACAGGGTTCGGCGATCCGGTACTTC. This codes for CASSLSRQGSAIRYF.

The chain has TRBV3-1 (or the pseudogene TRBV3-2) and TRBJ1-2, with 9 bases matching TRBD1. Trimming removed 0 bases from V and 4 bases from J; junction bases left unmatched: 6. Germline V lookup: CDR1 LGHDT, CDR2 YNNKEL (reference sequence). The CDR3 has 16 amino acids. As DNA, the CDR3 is TGTGCCAGCAGCCAAGATTTAGGGACAGGGTCCTATGGCTACACCTTC. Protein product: CASSQDLGTGSYGYTF.

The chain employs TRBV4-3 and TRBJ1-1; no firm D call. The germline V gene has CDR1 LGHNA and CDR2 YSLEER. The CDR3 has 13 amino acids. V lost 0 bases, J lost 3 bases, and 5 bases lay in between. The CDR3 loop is CASSQETDTEAFF. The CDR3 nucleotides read TGCGCCAGCAGCCAAGAAACAGACACTGAAGCTTTCTTT.

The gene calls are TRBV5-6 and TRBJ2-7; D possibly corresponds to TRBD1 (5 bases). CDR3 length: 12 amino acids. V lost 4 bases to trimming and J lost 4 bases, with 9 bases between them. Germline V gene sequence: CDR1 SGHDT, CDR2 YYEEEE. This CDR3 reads CASSIGAYEQYF. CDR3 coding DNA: TGTGCCAGCAGCATTGGGGCGTACGAGCAGTACTTC.

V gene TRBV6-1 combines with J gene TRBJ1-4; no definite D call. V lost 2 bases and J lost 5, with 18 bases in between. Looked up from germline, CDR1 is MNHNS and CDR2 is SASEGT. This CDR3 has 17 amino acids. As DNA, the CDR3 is TGTGCCAGCAGTGAATCGGCGCCCGGAGGTGCGAATGAAAAACTGTTTTTT. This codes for CASSESAPGGANEKLFF.

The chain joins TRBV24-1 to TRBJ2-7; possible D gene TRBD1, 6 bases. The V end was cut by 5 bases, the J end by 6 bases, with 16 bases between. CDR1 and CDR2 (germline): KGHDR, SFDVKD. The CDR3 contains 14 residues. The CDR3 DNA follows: TGTGCCACCAGTGGTTACAGGGACGGAGGCGAGCAGTACTTC. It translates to CATSGYRDGGEQYF.

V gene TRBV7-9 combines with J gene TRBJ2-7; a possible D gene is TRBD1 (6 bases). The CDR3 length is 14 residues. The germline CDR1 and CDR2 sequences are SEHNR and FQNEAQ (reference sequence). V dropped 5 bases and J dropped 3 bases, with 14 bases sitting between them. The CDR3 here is CASSPRTAHYEQYF. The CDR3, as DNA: TGTGCCAGCAGCCCCCGGACAGCCCACTACGAGCAGTACTTC.

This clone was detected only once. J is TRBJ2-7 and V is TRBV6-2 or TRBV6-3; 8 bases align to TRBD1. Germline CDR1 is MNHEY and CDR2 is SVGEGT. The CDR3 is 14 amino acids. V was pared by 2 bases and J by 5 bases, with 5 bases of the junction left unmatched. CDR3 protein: CASSYLQGANEQYF. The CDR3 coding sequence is TGTGCCAGCAGTTACCTTCAGGGGGCCAACGAGCAGTACTTC.

Here the CDR3 reads CASSLLGGAPQETQYF. CDR3 in DNA: TGTGCCAGCAGCTTATTGGGGGGGGCCCCTCAAGAGACCCAGTACTTC. The V and J genes are TRBV7-3 and TRBJ2-5; D may be TRBD2 (7 bases). Deletions cut 2 bases from V and 2 bases from J, with 15 bases between. The CDR3 is 16 residues long. Germline V gene sequence: CDR1 SGHTA, CDR2 FQGTGA.

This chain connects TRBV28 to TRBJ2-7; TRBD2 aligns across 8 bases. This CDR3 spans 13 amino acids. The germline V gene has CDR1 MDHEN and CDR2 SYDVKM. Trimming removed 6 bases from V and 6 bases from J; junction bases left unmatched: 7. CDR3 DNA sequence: TGTGCCAGCAGCGGACTAGCCCTACGCGAGCAGTACTTC. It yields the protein CASSGLALREQYF.

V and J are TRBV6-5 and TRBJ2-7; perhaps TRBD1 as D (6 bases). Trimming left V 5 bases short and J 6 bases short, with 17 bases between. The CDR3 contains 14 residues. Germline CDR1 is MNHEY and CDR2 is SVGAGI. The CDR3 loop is CASSPQTGSGEQYF. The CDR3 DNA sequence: TGTGCCAGCAGTCCCCAGACAGGTTCTGGCGAGCAGTACTTC.

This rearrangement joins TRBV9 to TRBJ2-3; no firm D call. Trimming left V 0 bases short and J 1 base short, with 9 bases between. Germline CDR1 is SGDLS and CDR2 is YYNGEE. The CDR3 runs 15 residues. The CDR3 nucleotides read TGTGCCAGCAGCGTAGACGGCGCGGGCACAGATACGCAGTATTTT. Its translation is CASSVDGAGTDTQYF.

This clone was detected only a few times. This CDR3 is CASGLARTEASPLHF. DNA of the CDR3: TGTGCTAGTGGTTTGGCACGGACAGAGGCCTCACCCCTCCACTTT. The V and J genes are TRBV12-5 and TRBJ1-6; weak D call: TRBD1 (6 bases). Germline V gene data show CDR1 as LGHNT and CDR2 as FRNRAP. The CDR3 length is 15 residues. The germline V and J ends were trimmed by 1 base and 10 bases, with 14 bases remaining between them.

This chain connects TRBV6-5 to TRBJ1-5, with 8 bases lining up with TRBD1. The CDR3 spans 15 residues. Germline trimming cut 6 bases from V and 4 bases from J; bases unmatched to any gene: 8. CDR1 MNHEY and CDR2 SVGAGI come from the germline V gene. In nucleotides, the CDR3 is TGTGCCAGCAGCCCCAGGGGGCAGGGGAATCAGCCCCAGCATTTT. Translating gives CASSPRGQGNQPQHF.

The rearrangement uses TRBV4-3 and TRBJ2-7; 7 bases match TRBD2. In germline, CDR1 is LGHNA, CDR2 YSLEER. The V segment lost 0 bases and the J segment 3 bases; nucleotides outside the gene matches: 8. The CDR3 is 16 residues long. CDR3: CASSQDLNGGIYEQYF. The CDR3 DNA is TGCGCCAGCAGCCAAGATCTAAACGGGGGGATCTACGAGCAGTACTTC.

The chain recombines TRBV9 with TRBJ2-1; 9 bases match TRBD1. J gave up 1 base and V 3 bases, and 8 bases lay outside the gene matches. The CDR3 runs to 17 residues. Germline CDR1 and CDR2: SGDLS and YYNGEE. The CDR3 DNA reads TGTGCCAGCAGCGGGACAGGGGCGTCGGTATCCTACAATGAGCAGTTCTTC. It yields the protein CASSGTGASVSYNEQFF.

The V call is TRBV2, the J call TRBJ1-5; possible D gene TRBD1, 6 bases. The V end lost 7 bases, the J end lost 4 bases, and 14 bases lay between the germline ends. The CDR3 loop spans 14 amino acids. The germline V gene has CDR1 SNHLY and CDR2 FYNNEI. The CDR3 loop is CASNEQGRNQPQHF. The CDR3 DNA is TGTGCCAGCAACGAACAGGGACGAAATCAGCCCCAGCATTTT.

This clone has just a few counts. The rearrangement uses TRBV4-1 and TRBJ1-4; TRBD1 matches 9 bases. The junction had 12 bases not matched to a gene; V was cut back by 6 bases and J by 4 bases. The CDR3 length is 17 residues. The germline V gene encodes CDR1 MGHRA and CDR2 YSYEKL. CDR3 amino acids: CASRQGQGRLINEKLFF. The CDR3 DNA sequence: TGCGCCAGCAGGCAGGGACAGGGAAGGTTAATTAATGAAAAACTGTTTTTT.

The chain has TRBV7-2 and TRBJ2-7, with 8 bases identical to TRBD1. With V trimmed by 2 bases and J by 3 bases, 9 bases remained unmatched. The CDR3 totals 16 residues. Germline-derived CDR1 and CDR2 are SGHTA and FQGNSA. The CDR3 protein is CASSLILGQGNYEQYF. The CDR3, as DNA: TGTGCCAGCAGCTTAATTCTAGGACAGGGTAACTACGAGCAGTACTTC.

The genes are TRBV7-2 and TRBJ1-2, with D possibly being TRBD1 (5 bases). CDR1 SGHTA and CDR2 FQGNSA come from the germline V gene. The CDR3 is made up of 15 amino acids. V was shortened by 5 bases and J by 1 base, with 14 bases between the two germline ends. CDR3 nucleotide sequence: TGTGCCAGCAGCCATGACAGCACACTTAACTATGGCTACACCTTC. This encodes CASSHDSTLNYGYTF.

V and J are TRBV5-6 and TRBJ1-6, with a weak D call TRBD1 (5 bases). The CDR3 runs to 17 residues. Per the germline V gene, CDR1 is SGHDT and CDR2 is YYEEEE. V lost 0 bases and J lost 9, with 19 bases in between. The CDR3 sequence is CASSLGGGDLITSPLHF. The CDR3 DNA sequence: TGTGCCAGCAGCTTGGGGGGCGGGGACCTAATCACTTCACCCCTCCACTTT.

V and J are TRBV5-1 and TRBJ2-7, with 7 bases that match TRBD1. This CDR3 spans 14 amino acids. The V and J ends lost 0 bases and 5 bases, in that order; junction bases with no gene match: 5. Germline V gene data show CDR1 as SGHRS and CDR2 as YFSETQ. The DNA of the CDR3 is TGCGCCAGCAGCTTGGCCGACAGGGACCACGAGCAGTACTTC. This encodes CASSLADRDHEQYF.

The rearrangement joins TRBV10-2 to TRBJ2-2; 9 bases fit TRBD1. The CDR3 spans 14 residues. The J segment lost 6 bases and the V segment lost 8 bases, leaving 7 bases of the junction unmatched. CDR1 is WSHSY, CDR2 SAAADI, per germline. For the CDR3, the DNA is TGCGCCAGCGATCTGACAGGGGGATCCGGGGAGCTGTTTTTT. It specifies CASDLTGGSGELFF.

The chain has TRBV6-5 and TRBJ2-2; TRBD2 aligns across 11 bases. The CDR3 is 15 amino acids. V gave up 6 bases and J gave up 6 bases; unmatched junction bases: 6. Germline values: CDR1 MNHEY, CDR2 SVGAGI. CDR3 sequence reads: CASSRLAGRAGELFF. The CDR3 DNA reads TGTGCCAGCAGCAGACTAGCGGGAAGGGCCGGGGAGCTGTTTTTT.